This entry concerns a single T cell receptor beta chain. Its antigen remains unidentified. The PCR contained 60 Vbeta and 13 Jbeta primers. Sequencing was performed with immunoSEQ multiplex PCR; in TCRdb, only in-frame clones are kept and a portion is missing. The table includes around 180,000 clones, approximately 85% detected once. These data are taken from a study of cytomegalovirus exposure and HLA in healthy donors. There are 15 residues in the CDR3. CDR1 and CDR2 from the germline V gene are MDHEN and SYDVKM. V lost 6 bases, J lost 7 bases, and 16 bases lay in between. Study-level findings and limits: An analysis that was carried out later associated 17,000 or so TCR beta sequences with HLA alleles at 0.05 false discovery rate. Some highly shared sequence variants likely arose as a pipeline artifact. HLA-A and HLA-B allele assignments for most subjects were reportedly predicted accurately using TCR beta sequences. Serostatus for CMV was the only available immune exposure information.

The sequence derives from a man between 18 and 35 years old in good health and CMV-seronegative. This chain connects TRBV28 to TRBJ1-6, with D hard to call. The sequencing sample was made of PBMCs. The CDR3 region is CASSLRSGRNSPLHF. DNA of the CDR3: TGTGCCAGCAGCCTTCGGTCCGGTAGAAATTCACCCCTCCACTTT.